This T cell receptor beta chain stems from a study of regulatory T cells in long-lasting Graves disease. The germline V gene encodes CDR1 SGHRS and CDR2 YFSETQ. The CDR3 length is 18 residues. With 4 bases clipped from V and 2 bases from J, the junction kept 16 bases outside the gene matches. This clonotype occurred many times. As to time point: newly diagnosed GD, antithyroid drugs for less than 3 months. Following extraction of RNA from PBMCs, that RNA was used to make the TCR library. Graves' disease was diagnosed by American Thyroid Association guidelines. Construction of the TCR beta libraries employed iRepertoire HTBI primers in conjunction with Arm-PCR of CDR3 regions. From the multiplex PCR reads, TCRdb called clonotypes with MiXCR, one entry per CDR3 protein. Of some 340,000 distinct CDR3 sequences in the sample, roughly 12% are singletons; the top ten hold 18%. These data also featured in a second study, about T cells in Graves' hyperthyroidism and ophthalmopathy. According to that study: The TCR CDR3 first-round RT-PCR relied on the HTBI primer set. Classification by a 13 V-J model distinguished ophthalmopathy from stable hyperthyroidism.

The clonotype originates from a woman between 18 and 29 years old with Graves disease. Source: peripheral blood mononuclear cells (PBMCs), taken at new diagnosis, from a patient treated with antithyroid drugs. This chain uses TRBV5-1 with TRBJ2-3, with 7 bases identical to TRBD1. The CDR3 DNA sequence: TGCGCCAGCAGCGGAAGAATGGATGGGACAGTTTACACAGATACGCAGTATTTT. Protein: CASSGRMDGTVYTDTQYF.